Here is one T cell receptor (beta chain) with its context. The data derive from a study of cytomegalovirus exposure and HLA in healthy donors. Germline CDR1 MDHEN, CDR2 SYDVKM. The V segment lost 6 bases and the J segment 6 bases; nucleotides outside the gene matches: 15. This CDR3 is 16 amino acids long. The PCR ran on 60 Vbeta and 13 Jbeta primers. Produced via immunoSEQ multiplex PCR; TCRdb's table is partial and in-frame only. The top ten hold more than 1% of the sample, which has roughly 190,000 clones, about nine tenths seen once. The material sequenced was PBMCs. J is TRBJ1-1 and V is TRBV28, with TRBD1 matching over 8 bases. The TCR originated in a boy younger than 10 in good health and CMV-seronegative. The CDR3 DNA is TGTGCCAGCAGCTTAGGGACAGGATGGATTCGCGCTGAAGCTTTCTTT. This sequence encodes CASSLGTGWIRAEAFF.